A single TCR beta chain is shown here with its context. This table comes from immunoSEQ multiplex PCR, and its TCRdb copy is limited to in-frame clones, with some not included. The sample consists of approximately 190,000 clones, approximately 84% of them appearing once. This CDR3 has 15 amino acids. V shed 6 bases, J shed 1 base, and the junction held 9 bases outside the gene matches. Germline assignment: CDR1 MNHEY and CDR2 SVGAGI. This sample is drawn from a study of blood T cell repertoires in COVID-19. At the level of the study: From T cells, B-cell-depleted T cells, or PBMCs came the material, which was cDNA or gDNA.

The chain carries TRBV6-5 and TRBJ2-7; 7 bases are a match to TRBD1. The clonotype comes from a woman aged 65 to 85 with active or convalescent COVID-19. The sequencing input was peripheral blood. The CDR3 nucleotides read TGTGCCAGCAGCTCGACAGGGACGGGGTCCTACGAGCAGTACTTC. This codes for CASSSTGTGSYEQYF.